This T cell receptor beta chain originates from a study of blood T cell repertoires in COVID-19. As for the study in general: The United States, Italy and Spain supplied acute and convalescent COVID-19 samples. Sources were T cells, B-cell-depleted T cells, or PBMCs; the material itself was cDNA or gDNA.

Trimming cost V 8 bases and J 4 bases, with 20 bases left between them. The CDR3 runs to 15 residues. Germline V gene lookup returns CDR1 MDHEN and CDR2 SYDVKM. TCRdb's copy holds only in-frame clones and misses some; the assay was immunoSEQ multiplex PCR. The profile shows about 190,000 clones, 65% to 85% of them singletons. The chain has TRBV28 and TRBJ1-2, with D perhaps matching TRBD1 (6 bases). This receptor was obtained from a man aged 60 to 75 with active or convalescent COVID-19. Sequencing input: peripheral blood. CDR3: CASAESTGDFYGYTF. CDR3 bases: TGTGCCAGCGCGGAGTCGACAGGAGACTTCTATGGCTACACCTTC.